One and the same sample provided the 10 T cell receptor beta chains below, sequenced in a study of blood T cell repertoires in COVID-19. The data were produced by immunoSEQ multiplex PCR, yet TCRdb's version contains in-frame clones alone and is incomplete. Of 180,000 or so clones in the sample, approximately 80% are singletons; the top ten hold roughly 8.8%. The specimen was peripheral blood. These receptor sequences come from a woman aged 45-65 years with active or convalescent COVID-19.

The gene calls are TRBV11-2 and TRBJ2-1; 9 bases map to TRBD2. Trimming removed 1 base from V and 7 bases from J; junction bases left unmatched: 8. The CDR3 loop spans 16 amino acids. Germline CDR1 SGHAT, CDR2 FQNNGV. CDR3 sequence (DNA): TGTGCCAGCAGCTTAGGTGGCGAGCGGGGGGTAAATGAGCAGTTCTTC. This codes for CASSLGGERGVNEQFF.

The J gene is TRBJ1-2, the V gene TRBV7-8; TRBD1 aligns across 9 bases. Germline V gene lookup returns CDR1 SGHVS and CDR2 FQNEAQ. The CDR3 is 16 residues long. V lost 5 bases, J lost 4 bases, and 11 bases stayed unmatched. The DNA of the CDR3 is TGTGCCAGCAGCCCTATTGCGGGACAGGGTCCCTATGGCTACACCTTC. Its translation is CASSPIAGQGPYGYTF. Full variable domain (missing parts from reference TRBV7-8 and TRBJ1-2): GAGVSQSPRYKVAKRGQDVALRCDPISGHVSLFWYQQALGQGPEFLTYFQNEAQLDKSGLPSDRFFAERPEGSVSTLKIQRTQQEDSAVYLCASSPIAGQGPYGYTFGSGTRLTVV.

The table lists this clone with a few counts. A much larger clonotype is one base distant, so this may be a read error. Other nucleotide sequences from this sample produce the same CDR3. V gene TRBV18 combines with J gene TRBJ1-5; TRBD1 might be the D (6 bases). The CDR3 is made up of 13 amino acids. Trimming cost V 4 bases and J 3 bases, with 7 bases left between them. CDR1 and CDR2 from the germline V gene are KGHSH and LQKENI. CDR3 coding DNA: TGTGCCAGCTCACGACAGGACAATCAGCCCCAGCATTTT. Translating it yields CASSRQDNQPQHF.

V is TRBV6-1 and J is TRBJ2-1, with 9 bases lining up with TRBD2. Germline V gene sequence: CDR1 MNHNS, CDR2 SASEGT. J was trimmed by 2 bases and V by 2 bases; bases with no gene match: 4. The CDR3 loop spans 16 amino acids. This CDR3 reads CASSENSGGAYNEQFF. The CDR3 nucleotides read TGTGCCAGCAGTGAAAATAGCGGGGGTGCCTACAATGAGCAGTTCTTC.

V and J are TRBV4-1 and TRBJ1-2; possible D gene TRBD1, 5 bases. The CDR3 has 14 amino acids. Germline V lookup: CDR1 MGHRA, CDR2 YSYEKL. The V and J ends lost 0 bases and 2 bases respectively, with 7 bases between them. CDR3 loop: CASSQEEGNYGYTF. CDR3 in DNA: TGCGCCAGCAGCCAAGAGGAGGGGAACTATGGCTACACCTTC.

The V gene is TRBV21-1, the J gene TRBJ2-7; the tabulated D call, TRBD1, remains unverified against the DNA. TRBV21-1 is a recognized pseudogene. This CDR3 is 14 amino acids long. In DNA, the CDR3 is TGTGCCAGCAGAGACAGGGACAGCTCCTACGAGCAGTACTTC. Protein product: CASRDRDSSYEQYF.

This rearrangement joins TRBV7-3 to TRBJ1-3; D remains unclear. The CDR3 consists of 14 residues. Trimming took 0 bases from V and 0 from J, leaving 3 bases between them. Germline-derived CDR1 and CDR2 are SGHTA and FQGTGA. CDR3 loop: CASSLTNSGNTIYF. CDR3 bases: TGTGCCAGCAGCTTAACCAACTCTGGAAACACCATATATTTT.

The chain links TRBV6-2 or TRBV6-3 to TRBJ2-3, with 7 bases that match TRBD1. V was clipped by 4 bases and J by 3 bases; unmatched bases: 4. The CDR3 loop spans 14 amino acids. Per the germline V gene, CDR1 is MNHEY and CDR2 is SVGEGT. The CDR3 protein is CASSLQGTTDTQYF. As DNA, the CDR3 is TGTGCCAGCAGTTTACAGGGGACAACAGATACGCAGTATTTT.

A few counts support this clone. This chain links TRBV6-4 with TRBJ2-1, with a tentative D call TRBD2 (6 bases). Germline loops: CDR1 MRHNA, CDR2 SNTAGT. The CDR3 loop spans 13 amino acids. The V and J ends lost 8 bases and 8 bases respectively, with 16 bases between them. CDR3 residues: CASARRLEDEQFF. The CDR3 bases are TGTGCCAGCGCTAGGAGACTAGAGGATGAGCAGTTCTTC.

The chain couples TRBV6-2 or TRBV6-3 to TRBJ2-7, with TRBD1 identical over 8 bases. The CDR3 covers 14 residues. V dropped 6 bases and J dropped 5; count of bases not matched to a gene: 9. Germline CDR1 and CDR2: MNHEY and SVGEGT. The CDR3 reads CASSPYPGGNEQYF. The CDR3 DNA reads TGTGCCAGCAGCCCTTACCCAGGGGGCAACGAGCAGTACTTC.